This TCR beta chain was identified in a study of OX40 agonist ivuxolimab in advanced cancers. TCRdb keeps only in-frame clones here, not all; method: immunoSEQ multiplex PCR. Among over 100,000 clones, approximately 94% were seen once, and the ten largest hold under 1.3%. Note on this clone: No antigen is known for it.

Germline CDR1 and CDR2: MGHRA and YSYEKL. The CDR3 extends over 14 amino acids. V was clipped by 1 base and J by 2 bases, with 7 bases between them. Study observations and caveats: Some patients who did not respond also had low normalized T-cell clonal expansion.

The V call is TRBV4-1, the J call TRBJ2-3; D is ambiguous. This sequence was found in an adult with an advanced solid tumor such as melanoma, head and neck, liver or kidney cancer. The specimen comprised CD4+ or CD8+ T cells sorted from blood, sampled in a trial of the OX40 agonist ivuxolimab. CDR3 region: CASSQVSLTDTQYF. The CDR3 DNA reads TGCGCCAGCAGCCAAGTATCCCTCACAGATACGCAGTATTTT.